Following are 6 T cell receptor beta chains from one sample sequenced in a study of cytomegalovirus exposure and HLA in healthy donors (dated by TCRdb to the late 2010s). Receptor amplification or capture employed the immunoSEQ multiplex PCR assay. For the multiplex PCR, a mixture combining 60 forward primers for TCR Vbeta segments and 13 reverse primers for TCR Jbeta segments was used. The clones in this table, taken by TCRdb from immuneACCESS, are in-frame only. Not every clone is retained; where verified, under half of the shortfall comes from an unresolved V gene, and the cause of the rest is unknown. The sample table records 200,000 or so clones; approximately 84% of these occur just once. Clones ranked in the top ten supply about 3.8% of the sample. The specimen was PBMCs. The receptors were gathered from a man between 45 and 60 years old in good health and CMV-seronegative.

A few counts support this clone. CDR3 region: CATSRTGQGWEKLFF. CDR3 bases: TGTGCCACCAGCAGGACGGGACAGGGCTGGGAAAAACTGTTTTTT. The chain has TRBV15 and TRBJ1-4; 9 positions agree with TRBD1. Germline values: CDR1 LNHNV, CDR2 YYDKDF (reference sequence). The CDR3 spans 15 residues. Trimming removed 3 bases from V and 8 bases from J; junction bases left unmatched: 7.

The count of this clone is one. This chain joins TRBV9 and TRBJ2-1; possibly TRBD1 for D (5 bases). The CDR3 length is 16 residues. V was clipped by 0 bases and J by 1 base, with 11 bases between them. Per the germline V gene, CDR1 is SGDLS and CDR2 is YYNGEE. The CDR3 spells CASSVVGAGSYNEQFF. CDR3 DNA: TGTGCCAGCAGCGTAGTAGGGGCCGGGTCCTACAATGAGCAGTTCTTC.

This chain links TRBV7-4 with TRBJ2-1, with D maybe TRBD1 (6 bases). The V end was cut by 6 bases, the J end by 4 bases, with 10 bases between. The CDR3 sequence is 13 residues long. Germline V lookup: CDR1 SGHVT, CDR2 SQSDAQ. The chain's CDR3 is CASRTDRYNEQFF. DNA for the CDR3: TGTGCCAGCAGAACGGACAGATACAATGAGCAGTTCTTC.

The rearrangement links TRBV19 to TRBJ1-2; D unresolved. Trimming took 5 bases from V and 0 from J, leaving 13 bases between them. The CDR3 consists of 15 residues. Germline V CDR1 and CDR2: LNHDA, SQIVND (reference sequence). CDR3 DNA: TGTGCCAGTAGTTGGGCAGCTTCTACTAACTATGGCTACACCTTC. This codes for CASSWAASTNYGYTF. The full variable domain, rest sourced from reference TRBV19 and TRBJ1-2, is DGGITQSPKYLFRKEGQNVTLSCEQNLNHDAMYWYRQDPGQGLRLIYYSQIVNDFQKGDIAEGYSVSREKKESFPLTVTSAQKNPTAFYLCASSWAASTNYGYTFGSGTRLTVV.

V is TRBV7-2 and J is TRBJ2-2; no definite D call. Trimming left V 9 bases short and J 6 bases short, with 14 bases between. The CDR3 sequence is 13 residues long. CDR1 is SGHTA, CDR2 FQGNSA, per germline. In nucleotides, the CDR3 is TGTGCCAGTACTATTCCTTTGGCCGGGGAGCTGTTTTTT. Its translation: CASTIPLAGELFF.

The rearrangement links TRBV6-4 to TRBJ1-2, with 9 bases lining up with TRBD1. From germline, CDR1 is MRHNA and CDR2 SNTAGT. The CDR3 runs 15 residues. Trimming cost V 8 bases and J 7 bases; bases outside gene matches: 14. The CDR3 loop is CASVDSRQGGLGYTF. DNA for the CDR3: TGTGCCAGCGTAGACTCTCGACAGGGGGGTCTTGGCTACACCTTC.